The sequence of this T cell receptor beta chain was determined in a study of T cell repertoires in cytomegalovirus infection. Looking at the study overall: It was the public TCR beta signatures that indicated both CMV infection and matching HLA type.

Study results and limitations: Cumulated frequencies of public TCR beta families served to identify carriers of CMV plus the relevant HLA. Clonotypes of TCR beta that were HLA-C-restricted and CMV-specific dominated the ex vivo response.

On this clonotype: Its specificity is not known. One end of the junction is discordant with germline, which a read error may explain.

TCRdb reanalysed the reads using MiXCR and keeps one entry per CDR3 protein. Found here are approximately 990,000 distinct CDR3 sequences, about a third of them singletons; the top ten hold around 15%. Germline lookup yields CDR1 SEHNR and CDR2 FQNEAQ (reference sequence). The CDR3 is 13 residues long. This chain connects TRBV7-9 to TRBJ2-1; 12 bases align to TRBD2. The TCR comes from a human donor in good health (CMV status not recorded). Some clones in this sample may be carry-over from other donors' samples. Sequenced here: cultured CD8+ T cells from PBMCs, sampled from culture after CMV antigen stimulation. The CDR3 coding sequence is TGTGCCAGCAGCTCTCCTGGACTAGCGGGGACCATCTTC. Amino acids: CASSSPGLAGTIF.